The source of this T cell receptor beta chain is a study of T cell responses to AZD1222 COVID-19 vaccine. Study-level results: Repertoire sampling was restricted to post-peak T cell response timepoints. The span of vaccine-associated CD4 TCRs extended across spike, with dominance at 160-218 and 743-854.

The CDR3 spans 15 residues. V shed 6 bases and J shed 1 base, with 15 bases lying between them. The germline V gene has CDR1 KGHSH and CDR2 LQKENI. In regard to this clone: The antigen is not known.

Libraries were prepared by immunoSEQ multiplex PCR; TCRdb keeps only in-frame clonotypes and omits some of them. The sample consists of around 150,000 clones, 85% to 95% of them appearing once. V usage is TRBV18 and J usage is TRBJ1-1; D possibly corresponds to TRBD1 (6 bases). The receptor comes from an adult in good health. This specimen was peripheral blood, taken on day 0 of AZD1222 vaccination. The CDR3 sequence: CASSWQQGTNTEAFF. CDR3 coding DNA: TGTGCCAGCTCCTGGCAACAGGGCACGAACACTGAAGCTTTCTTT.